The 2 T cell receptor beta chains below come from one sample, sequenced in a study of response to subunit inactivated influenza vaccine. One entry per CDR3 protein results from TCRdb running MiXCR on the RT-PCR reads. The data show more than 450,000 distinct CDR3 sequences, with around 10% seen just once and more than 9.5% held by the top ten. These same records also appear under a second study, on T cells expressing NK-cell markers. This second study notes: Beta-chain TCR cDNA was generated via 5'RACE template switching with UMIs.

The sequenced sample was PBMCs from blood, obtained on the day of vaccination. These receptors all stem from a man aged 50-59 years who received an inactivated influenza vaccine.

The CDR3: CASNKRAGSGANVLTF. The CDR3 DNA reads as TGTGCCAGCAACAAACGAGCAGGGTCTGGGGCCAACGTCCTGACTTTC. This chain joins TRBV11-1 and TRBJ2-6, with D possibly TRBD1 on 5 matching bases. The CDR3 is 16 amino acids. With 7 bases removed from V and 1 base from J, the gap between germline ends came to 14 bases. Germline V gene sequence: CDR1 SGHAT, CDR2 FQDESV (reference sequence).

The chain carries TRBV4-2 and TRBJ2-7; D remains unclear. The CDR3 length is 13 residues. The V end was cut by 5 bases, the J end by 1 base, with 9 bases between. Germline CDR1 is LGHNA and CDR2 is YNFKEQ. CDR3: CASSMVTSYEQYF. The DNA for the CDR3 is TGTGCCAGCAGCATGGTGACGTCCTACGAGCAGTACTTC.